This TCR beta chain was sequenced in a study of control samples from healthy donors and cancer patients. The ends were cut back, 0 bases at V and 3 bases at J, with 12 bases in the middle. Germline V gives CDR1 LGHNA, CDR2 YNFKEQ. This CDR3 is 15 amino acids long. Data came from immunoSEQ multiplex PCR; TCRdb stores just in-frame clones and leaves some out. The data show under 200,000 clones, and the top ten clones hold roughly 2%. V usage is TRBV4-2 and J usage is TRBJ2-7; D may match TRBD1 or TRBD2 (5 bases each). Sample: blood. This sequence originates from a woman aged 30 to 39 in good health. The DNA for the CDR3 is TGTGCCAGCAGCCAAGAGAGGGGACGGGGCTACGAGCAGTACTTC. Translating it yields CASSQERGRGYEQYF.